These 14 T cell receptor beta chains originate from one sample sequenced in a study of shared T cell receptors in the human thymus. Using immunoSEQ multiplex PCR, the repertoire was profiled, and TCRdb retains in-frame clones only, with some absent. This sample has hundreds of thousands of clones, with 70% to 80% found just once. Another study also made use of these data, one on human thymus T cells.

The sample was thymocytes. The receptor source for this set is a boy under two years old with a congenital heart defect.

The CDR3 nucleotides are TGTGCCAGCAGCTGGCAGACAGGGTACACCTTC. The encoded protein is CASSWQTGYTF. This chain uses TRBV28 with TRBJ1-2; TRBD1 agrees at 7 bases. V lost 6 bases, J lost 11 bases, and 6 bases stayed unmatched. The germline V gene has CDR1 MDHEN and CDR2 SYDVKM. The CDR3 covers 11 residues.

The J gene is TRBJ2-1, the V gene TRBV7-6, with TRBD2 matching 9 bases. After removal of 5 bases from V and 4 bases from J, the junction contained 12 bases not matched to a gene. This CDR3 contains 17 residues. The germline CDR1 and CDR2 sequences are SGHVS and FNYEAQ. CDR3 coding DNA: TGTGCCAGCAGCCCCTTAGCGGGAGCCCCTCCGTACAATGAGCAGTTCTTC. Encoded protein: CASSPLAGAPPYNEQFF.

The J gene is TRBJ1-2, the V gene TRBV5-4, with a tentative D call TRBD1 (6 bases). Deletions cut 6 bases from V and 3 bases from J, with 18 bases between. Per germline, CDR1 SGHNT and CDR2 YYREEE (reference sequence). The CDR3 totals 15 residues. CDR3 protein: CASTEFRQGYYGYTF. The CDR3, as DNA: TGTGCCAGCACCGAATTTAGGCAGGGGTACTATGGCTACACCTTC.

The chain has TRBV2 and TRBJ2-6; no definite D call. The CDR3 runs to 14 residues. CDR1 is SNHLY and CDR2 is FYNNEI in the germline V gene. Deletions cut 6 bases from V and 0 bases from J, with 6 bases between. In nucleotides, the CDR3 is TGTGCCAGCAGCTCTAACTCTGGGGCCAACGTCCTGACTTTC. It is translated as CASSSNSGANVLTF.

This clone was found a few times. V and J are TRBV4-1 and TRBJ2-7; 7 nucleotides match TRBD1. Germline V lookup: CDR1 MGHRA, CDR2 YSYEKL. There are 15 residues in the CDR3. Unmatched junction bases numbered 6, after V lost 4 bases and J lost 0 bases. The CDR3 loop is CASSLRTGPSYEQYF. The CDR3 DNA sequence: TGCGCCAGCAGCCTAAGGACAGGTCCCTCCTACGAGCAGTACTTC.

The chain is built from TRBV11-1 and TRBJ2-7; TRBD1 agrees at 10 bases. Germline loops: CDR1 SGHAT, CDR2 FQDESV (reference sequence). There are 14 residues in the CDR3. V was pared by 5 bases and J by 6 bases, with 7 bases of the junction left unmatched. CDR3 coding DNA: TGTGCCAGCAGCACCAAGGACAGGGGGGCCGAGCAGTACTTC. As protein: CASSTKDRGAEQYF.

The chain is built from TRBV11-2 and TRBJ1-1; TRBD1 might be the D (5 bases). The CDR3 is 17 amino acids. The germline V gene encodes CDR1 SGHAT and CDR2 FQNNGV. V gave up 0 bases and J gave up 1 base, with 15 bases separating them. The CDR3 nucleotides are TGTGCCAGCAGCTTAGAGTATATCGGCAGGGCGAACACTGAAGCTTTCTTT. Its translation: CASSLEYIGRANTEAFF. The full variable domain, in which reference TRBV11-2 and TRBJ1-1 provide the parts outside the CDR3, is EAGVAQSPRYKIIEKRQSVAFWCNPISGHATLYWYQQILGQGPKLLIQFQNNGVVDDSQLPKDRFSAERLKGVDSTLKIQPAKLEDSAVYLCASSLEYIGRANTEAFFGQGTRLTVV.

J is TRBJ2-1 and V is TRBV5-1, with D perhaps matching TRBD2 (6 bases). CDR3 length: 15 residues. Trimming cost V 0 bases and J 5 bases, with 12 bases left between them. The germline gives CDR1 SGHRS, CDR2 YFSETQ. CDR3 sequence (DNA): TGCGCCAGCAGCTTGGAGACTAGGCTGAACAATGAGCAGTTCTTC. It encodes CASSLETRLNNEQFF.

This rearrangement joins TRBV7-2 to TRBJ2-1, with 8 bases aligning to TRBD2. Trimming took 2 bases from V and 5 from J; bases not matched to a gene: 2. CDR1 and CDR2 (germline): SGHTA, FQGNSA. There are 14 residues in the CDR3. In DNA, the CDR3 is TGTGCCAGCAGCTTAACTAGCGGAAACAATGAGCAGTTCTTC. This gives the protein CASSLTSGNNEQFF.

For the CDR3, the DNA is TGCAGCGTTGTAAACAGGGAAGGTAGCTATGGCTACACCTTC. Protein: CSVVNREGSYGYTF. This sequence joins TRBV29-1 and TRBJ1-2; tentatively, D is TRBD1 (6 bases). Trimming shortened V by 4 bases and J by 4 bases, and 16 bases separated the two germline ends. Germline-derived CDR1 and CDR2 are SQVTM and ANQGSEA. The CDR3 spans 14 residues.

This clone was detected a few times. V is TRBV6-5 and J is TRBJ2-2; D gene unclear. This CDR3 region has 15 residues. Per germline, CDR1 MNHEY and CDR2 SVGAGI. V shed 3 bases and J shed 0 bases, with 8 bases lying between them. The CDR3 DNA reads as TGTGCCAGCAGTTATGGGCACGCGAACACCGGGGAGCTGTTTTTT. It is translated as CASSYGHANTGELFF.

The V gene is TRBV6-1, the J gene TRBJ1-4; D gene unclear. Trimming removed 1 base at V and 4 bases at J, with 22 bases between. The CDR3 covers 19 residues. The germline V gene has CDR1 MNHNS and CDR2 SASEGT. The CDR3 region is CASSEEPGSPTRLNEKLFF. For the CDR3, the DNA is TGTGCCAGCAGTGAAGAACCGGGATCTCCAACACGACTTAATGAAAAACTGTTTTTT.

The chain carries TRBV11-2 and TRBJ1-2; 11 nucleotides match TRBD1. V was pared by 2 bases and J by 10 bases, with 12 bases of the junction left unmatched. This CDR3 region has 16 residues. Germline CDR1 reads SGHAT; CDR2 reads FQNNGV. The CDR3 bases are TGTGCCAGCAGCTTAAAAGGCGGACAGGGGGCTAGAGACTACACCTTC. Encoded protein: CASSLKGGQGARDYTF. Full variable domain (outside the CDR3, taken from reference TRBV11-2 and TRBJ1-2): EAGVAQSPRYKIIEKRQSVAFWCNPISGHATLYWYQQILGQGPKLLIQFQNNGVVDDSQLPKDRFSAERLKGVDSTLKIQPAKLEDSAVYLCASSLKGGQGARDYTFGSGTRLTVV.

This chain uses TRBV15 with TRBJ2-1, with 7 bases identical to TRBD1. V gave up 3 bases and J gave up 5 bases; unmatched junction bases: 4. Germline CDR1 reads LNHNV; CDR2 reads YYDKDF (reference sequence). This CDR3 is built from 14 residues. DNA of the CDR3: TGTGCCACCAGCAGGGGGGACAGAAACAATGAGCAGTTCTTC. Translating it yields CATSRGDRNNEQFF.